One and the same sample provided the 26 T cell receptor beta chains below, sequenced in a study of T cells in Graves' hyperthyroidism and ophthalmopathy (dated by TCRdb to between 2017 and 2020). Library preparation employed multiplex PCR. The sample was run on an Illumina HiSeq 2000. Amplification of TCR beta CDR3 regions was carried out from RNA transcripts. A first-round RT-PCR of the TCR CDR3 used the HTBI primer set with the Qiagen OneStep RT-PCR kit. TCRdb took the public reads, trimmed them with fastp at Q25, ran MiXCR for clone calling and kept in-frame beta chains. A single entry per CDR3 protein holds the most common genes and DNA from its merged rows. The sample records roughly 510,000 distinct CDR3 sequences, around 20% of which are singletons. Of the sample, less than 30% is held by the ten largest clones. The specimen was blood. These receptors came from a man aged 18 to 35 with Graves' hyperthyroidism.

The sample holds many counts of this clonotype. The V gene is TRBV27, the J gene TRBJ2-7; D remains ambiguous. Trimming cost V 3 bases and J 7 bases, with 19 bases left between them. The CDR3 loop spans 15 amino acids. The germline V gene has CDR1 MNHEY and CDR2 SMNVEV (reference sequence). In DNA form, the CDR3 reads TGTGCCAGCAGTTTTGGACCGACTTTCATCCGGGAGCAGTACTTC. Residues: CASSFGPTFIREQYF.

This clonotype was detected ten times or more. This chain connects TRBV11-2 to TRBJ1-5, with a tentative D call TRBD1 (6 bases). The V gene lost 4 bases and the J gene lost 1 base, with 17 bases spanning the gap. The CDR3 runs 17 residues. Germline V gene sequence: CDR1 SGHAT, CDR2 FQNNGV. DNA for the CDR3: TGTGCCAGCAGCTCCCGGACGGGGGGCGGGAGCAATCAGCCCCAGCATTTT. Translating gives CASSSRTGGGSNQPQHF.

This clonotype was counted ten times or more. V gene TRBV28 combines with J gene TRBJ1-5, with D uncertain. The ends were cut back, 2 bases at V and 5 bases at J, with 7 bases in the middle. The CDR3 has 13 residues. Per germline, CDR1 MDHEN and CDR2 SYDVKM. CDR3 region: CASSLADHQPQHF. The DNA for the CDR3 is TGTGCCAGCAGTTTAGCCGATCATCAGCCCCAGCATTTT. Full variable domain (missing parts from reference TRBV28 and TRBJ1-5): DVKVTQSSRYLVKRTGEKVFLECVQDMDHENMFWYRQDPGLGLRLIYFSYDVKMKEKGDIPEGYSVSREKKERFSLILESASTNQTSMYLCASSLADHQPQHFGDGTRLSIL.

This clonotype was counted many times. V is TRBV6-1 and J is TRBJ1-5; D is unresolved. V shed 6 bases and J shed 3 bases, with 21 bases lying between them. The germline V gene has CDR1 MNHNS and CDR2 SASEGT. CDR3 length: 17 residues. DNA of the CDR3: TGTGCCAGCAGCGCCCAAATAAATCGGGGTCTCAATCAGCCCCAGCATTTT. It encodes CASSAQINRGLNQPQHF.

The chain employs TRBV6-1 and TRBJ1-1; a weak D match, TRBD1 (6 bases). The CDR3 runs 13 residues. Trimming took 4 bases from V and 10 from J, leaving 16 bases between them. Germline assignment: CDR1 MNHNS and CDR2 SASEGT. The CDR3 here is CASSGGGRVAAFF. The CDR3 nucleotides read TGTGCCAGCAGTGGAGGGGGAAGGGTGGCAGCTTTCTTT.

The CDR3 protein is CASSLDGGSPYGYTF. The CDR3 DNA is TGTGCCAGCAGCTTGGATGGGGGGAGCCCCTATGGCTACACCTTC. The chain links TRBV5-8 to TRBJ1-2; a possible D gene is TRBD1 (5 bases). This CDR3 has 15 amino acids. Germline V gene sequence: CDR1 SGHTS, CDR2 YDEGEE. Trimming removed 0 bases from V and 4 bases from J, with 13 bases in between.

This clonotype turned up a few times. V is TRBV3-1 and J is TRBJ1-6; unclear D gene. The CDR3 length is 12 residues. The V end lost 4 bases, the J end lost 7 bases, and 5 bases lay between the germline ends. Germline lookup yields CDR1 LGHDT and CDR2 YNNKEL (reference sequence). DNA for the CDR3: TGTGCCAGCAGCCCGAACAATTCACCCCTCCACTTT. This encodes CASSPNNSPLHF. The full variable domain, with the rest looked up from reference TRBV3-1 and TRBJ1-6, is DTAVSQTPKYLVTQMGNDKSIKCEQNLGHDTMYWYKQDSKKFLKIMFSYNNKELIINETVPNRFSPKSPDKAHLNLHINSLELGDSAVYFCASSPNNSPLHFGNGTRLTVT.

This clonotype was detected many times. The V gene is TRBV20-1, the J gene TRBJ2-6; unclear D gene. CDR1 and CDR2 (germline): DFQATT, SNEGSKA (reference sequence). The CDR3 contains 18 residues. Trimming removed 0 bases from V and 2 bases from J, with 17 bases in between. The CDR3 reads CSARDLGKSAAGANVLTF. The CDR3 DNA reads TGCAGTGCTAGAGACTTGGGTAAATCGGCAGCTGGGGCCAACGTCCTGACTTTC.

This clonotype has only a few counts. The chain uses TRBV2 and TRBJ1-1; a weak D match, TRBD1 (5 bases). Trimming removed 7 bases at V and 1 base at J, with 25 bases between. This CDR3 has 18 amino acids. Germline-derived CDR1 and CDR2 are SNHLY and FYNNEI. The CDR3 sequence is CASTKAIGVVGRNTEAFF. CDR3 DNA sequence: TGTGCCAGCACCAAGGCCATAGGGGTAGTTGGGCGGAACACTGAAGCTTTCTTT.

At least ten counts were recorded for this clonotype. The V gene is TRBV2, the J gene TRBJ2-7; D might be TRBD2 (6 bases). Germline lookup yields CDR1 SNHLY and CDR2 FYNNEI. The germline V and J ends were trimmed by 7 bases and 3 bases, with 13 bases remaining between them. The CDR3 spans 13 residues. CDR3 coding DNA: TGTGCCAGCACTAGCGATTCTATCTACGAGCAGTACTTC. Its protein product is CASTSDSIYEQYF.

The table lists this clonotype with many counts. This chain connects TRBV2 to TRBJ2-7, with TRBD1 identical over 7 bases. Germline values: CDR1 SNHLY, CDR2 FYNNEI. The length of the CDR3 is 14 residues. The ends lost 4 bases at V and 2 bases at J; junction bases unmatched: 5. CDR3 protein: CASSGTGLAYEQYF. CDR3 bases: TGTGCCAGCAGTGGGACAGGTTTGGCCTACGAGCAGTACTTC.

This clonotype was observed many times. At one of its ends the junction is not consistent with the germline gene, which may arise from a read error. The chain carries TRBV28 and TRBJ1-1; D is possibly TRBD1 (5 bases). Germline CDR1 is MDHEN and CDR2 is SYDVKM. CDR3 size: 12 residues. Here the CDR3 reads CATSGRGKDAFF. CDR3 sequence (DNA): TGTGCCACCAGTGGGAGGGGAAAAGATGCTTTCTTT.

The chain combines TRBV6-5 with TRBJ2-5, with D possibly called TRBD1 or TRBD2 (6 bases each). CDR1 is MNHEY, CDR2 SVGAGI, per germline. V was cut by 0 bases and J by 3 bases, with 20 bases left in between. The CDR3 consists of 18 residues. The CDR3 DNA reads TGTGCCAGCAGTTACTCGAATCTTGAACCGGGGGCCGAAGAGACCCAGTACTTC. This codes for CASSYSNLEPGAEETQYF.

This clonotype turned up a few times. This chain connects TRBV5-1 to TRBJ1-1; 9 positions agree with TRBD1. In germline, CDR1 is SGHRS, CDR2 YFSETQ. V gave up 2 bases and J gave up 5 bases; unmatched junction bases: 4. CDR3 size: 14 residues. This chain's CDR3 is CASSFDRGETEAFF. CDR3 sequence (DNA): TGCGCCAGCAGCTTCGACAGGGGGGAGACTGAAGCTTTCTTT.

This clonotype was seen ten or more times. The chain couples TRBV12-3 or TRBV12-4 to TRBJ1-3, with D uncertain. The CDR3 extends over 15 amino acids. Deletions cut 3 bases from V and 4 bases from J, with 13 bases between. CDR3 residues: CASSLPDQRGNTIYF. The CDR3 region has the DNA TGTGCCAGCAGTTTGCCGGACCAGAGAGGAAACACCATATATTTT.

The chain joins TRBV5-1 to TRBJ1-2, with D possibly being TRBD1 (6 bases). V was cut by 1 base and J by 1 base, with 8 bases left in between. The germline CDR1 and CDR2 sequences are SGHRS and YFSETQ. The CDR3 runs to 14 residues. CDR3 coding DNA: TGCGCCAGCAGCTTGACGGACAGTAACTATGGCTACACCTTC. This translates into CASSLTDSNYGYTF.

This clonotype was recorded many times. Here the CDR3 DNA reads TGTGCCACCAGCAGAGAAGGGACTCAGGGAGGGTACACTGAAGCTTTCTTT. Amino acid sequence: CATSREGTQGGYTEAFF. The V gene is TRBV15, the J gene TRBJ1-1; possible D gene TRBD1, 5 bases. Trimming took 0 bases from V and 3 from J, leaving 17 bases between them. Germline V gene data show CDR1 as LNHNV and CDR2 as YYDKDF (reference sequence). The CDR3 sequence is 17 residues long.

This clonotype occurred many times. V is TRBV7-8 and J is TRBJ2-7; 7 nucleotides align to TRBD1. Per the germline V gene, CDR1 is SGHVS and CDR2 is FQNEAQ. The CDR3 has 13 amino acids. V shed 2 bases, J shed 5 bases, and the junction held 3 bases outside the gene matches. The CDR3 here is CASSLTGDHEQYF. For the CDR3, the DNA is TGTGCCAGCAGCTTAACAGGGGACCACGAGCAGTACTTC.

In this sample, this clonotype turned up a few times. This sequence joins TRBV30 and TRBJ2-7, with unresolved D. The CDR3 runs 11 residues. Trimming left V 3 bases short and J 4 bases short, with 7 bases between. The germline V gene has CDR1 GTSNPN and CDR2 SVGIG (reference sequence). CDR3 coding DNA: TGTGCCTGGAGCAGGTCGTACGAGCAGTACTTC. This gives the protein CAWSRSYEQYF.

In this sample, this clonotype turned up many times. The chain links TRBV28 to TRBJ1-3, with TRBD1 matching over 10 bases. The junction had 4 bases not matched to a gene; V was cut back by 3 bases and J by 8 bases. CDR1 MDHEN and CDR2 SYDVKM come from the germline V gene. The CDR3 has 14 residues. This CDR3 is CASSFDRGHDTIYF. The DNA of the CDR3 is TGTGCCAGCAGTTTCGACAGGGGGCATGACACCATATATTTT.

This clonotype was found many times. This chain uses TRBV2 with TRBJ1-1, with TRBD1 matching over 8 bases. Germline V lookup: CDR1 SNHLY, CDR2 FYNNEI. The CDR3 has 13 amino acids. V lost 7 bases and J lost 0; bases outside the gene matches: 1. CDR3 bases: TGTGCCAGCATACAGGGGGTGAACACTGAAGCTTTCTTT. Its translation: CASIQGVNTEAFF.

The sample holds many counts of this clonotype. The chain carries TRBV6-1 and TRBJ1-2, with 9 bases fitting TRBD1. V lost 7 bases to trimming and J lost 3 bases; unmatched junction nucleotides: 6. Germline CDR1 and CDR2: MNHNS and SASEGT. The length of the CDR3 is 14 residues. The CDR3: CASIWTGAYYGYTF. CDR3 nucleotide sequence: TGTGCCAGCATCTGGACAGGGGCGTACTATGGCTACACCTTC.

V is TRBV6-1 and J is TRBJ1-1; no reliable D call. There are 14 residues in the CDR3. Looked up from germline, CDR1 is MNHNS and CDR2 is SASEGT. Trimming pared 6 bases from V and 2 bases from J, leaving 13 bases between. The CDR3 reads CASRSVQVNTEAFF. The CDR3 nucleotides read TGTGCCAGCAGGTCGGTCCAGGTAAACACTGAAGCTTTCTTT.

In this sample, this clonotype turned up many times. The J gene is TRBJ1-2, the V gene TRBV30; 8 bases are a match to TRBD1. This CDR3 spans 13 amino acids. With 3 bases clipped from V and 8 bases from J, the junction kept 8 bases outside the gene matches. CDR1 is GTSNPN, CDR2 SVGIG, per germline (reference sequence). DNA for the CDR3: TGTGCCTGGAGCCGGGACAGGTCCAGAGGCTACACCTTC. It translates to CAWSRDRSRGYTF.

This clonotype was detected a few times. The CDR3 sequence: CSALKVAGGLDEQYF. CDR3 sequence (DNA): TGCAGTGCTCTAAAAGTTGCGGGGGGGCTCGACGAGCAGTACTTC. The chain uses TRBV20-1 and TRBJ2-7; 9 bases are a match to TRBD2. Looked up from germline, CDR1 is DFQATT and CDR2 is SNEGSKA (reference sequence). The junction had 13 bases not matched to a gene; V was cut back by 5 bases and J by 5 bases. The CDR3 is made up of 15 amino acids.

This clonotype was counted at least ten times. The genes are TRBV2 and TRBJ2-5, with 8 nucleotides matching TRBD2. The CDR3 loop spans 13 amino acids. Germline loops: CDR1 SNHLY, CDR2 FYNNEI. The J segment lost 5 bases and the V segment lost 5 bases, leaving 4 bases of the junction unmatched. The CDR3 is CASSRGGWETQYF. The CDR3 DNA follows: TGTGCCAGCAGTCGGGGGGGATGGGAGACCCAGTACTTC.